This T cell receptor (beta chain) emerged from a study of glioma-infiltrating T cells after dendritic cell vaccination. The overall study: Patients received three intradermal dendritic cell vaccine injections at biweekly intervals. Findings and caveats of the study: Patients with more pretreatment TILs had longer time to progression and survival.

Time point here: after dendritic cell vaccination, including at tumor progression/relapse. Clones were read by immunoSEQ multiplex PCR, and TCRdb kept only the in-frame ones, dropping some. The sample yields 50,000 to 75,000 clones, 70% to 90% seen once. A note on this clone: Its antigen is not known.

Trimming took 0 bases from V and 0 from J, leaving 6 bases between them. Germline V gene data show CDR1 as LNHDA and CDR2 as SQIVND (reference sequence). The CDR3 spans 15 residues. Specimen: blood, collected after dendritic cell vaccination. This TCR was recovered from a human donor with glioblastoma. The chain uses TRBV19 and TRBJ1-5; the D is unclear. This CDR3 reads CASSIDSYSNQPQHF. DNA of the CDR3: TGTGCCAGTAGTATAGACAGTTATAGCAATCAGCCCCAGCATTTT.